This T cell receptor (beta chain) stems from a study of naive and memory T cell subsets. The CDR3 sequence is 16 residues long. V shed 5 bases and J 2 bases; nucleotides not matched to a gene: 8. The germline CDR1 and CDR2 sequences are MDHEN and SYDVKM. Cells stained for CD3, CD4, CD8, CD45RA, CD27 and viability were sorted into four CD45RA/CD27 subsets. Note on this clonotype: The antigen remains unidentified.

An equimolar mix of two oligonucleotides served as the beta constant-region primer for TRBC1 and TRBC2. Nested alpha and beta constant-region primers with the SP2 primer drove four PCR rounds on ligated cDNA. An oligonucleotide with the SP2 primer and a 12-nucleotide UMI was ligated to the cDNA 3' end. TCRdb itself ran the UMI-ligation and nested PCR reads through MiXCR, one entry per CDR3 protein. The repertoire has about 160,000 distinct CDR3 sequences, roughly 23% of them found once; the top ten carry around 0.11%. Broader study findings: Clonotypes here are unpaired alpha or beta chain sequences. A few larger clonotypes appeared in naive repertoires, especially CD8, possibly memory cells re-expressing CD45RA.

This receptor was taken from a human donor in good health. Sequencing was performed on naive CD4+ T cells from blood. The genes are TRBV28 and TRBJ2-3; 9 bases map to TRBD2. CDR3 nucleotide sequence: TGTGCCAGCAGTGCCTATAGCGGGAGCGTCACAGATACGCAGTATTTT. This sequence encodes CASSAYSGSVTDTQYF.